The clone carrying this TCR beta chain has more than one count but fewer than ten. Antigen unknown. With 60 Vbeta and 13 Jbeta primers, the PCR was carried out. TCRdb keeps only in-frame clones here, not all; method: immunoSEQ multiplex PCR. The data show 70,000 to 95,000 clones, roughly 80% seen once. The CDR3 extends over 15 amino acids. Germline assignment: CDR1 SGHTA and CDR2 FQGNSA. V was trimmed by 4 bases and J by 2 bases, leaving 15 bases between them. This specimen belongs to a study of cytomegalovirus exposure and HLA in healthy donors. Study in general: The study placed less than 90% of its 350 to 450 genotyped donors in the Caucasian-associated ancestry cluster.

Study-wide findings and caveats: While the bulk of TCR sequences proved rare, some public TCRs turned up in many donors.

The sequencing sample was made of PBMCs. V is TRBV7-2 and J is TRBJ2-7; D may be TRBD2 (5 bases). The TCR sequence derives from a man aged 35 to 55 in good health and CMV-seronegative. CDR3 residues: CASSYYPLGTYEQYF. CDR3 bases: TGTGCCAGCAGCTACTACCCACTAGGGACCTACGAGCAGTACTTC.